The rows below give T cell receptor beta chains drawn from one sample of a study of T cells in Graves' hyperthyroidism and ophthalmopathy. TCRdb reprocessed the multiplex PCR reads via MiXCR and lists one record per CDR3 protein. Of more than 550,000 distinct CDR3 sequences in the sample, around 15% were seen once. Specimen: blood. Source of these receptors: a man aged 50-59 years with Graves' hyperthyroidism. Both conserved end residues are part of each CDR3. A D gene is named only where the DNA matches it firmly. A clone size is listed for some rows: how often the clone was seen (once, few, many), or a class if it is expanded.

abundance	v_gene	j_gene	d_gene	len	CDR3aa	CDR3nt
many	TRBV2	TRBJ1-4	-	14	CASSVGQTNEKLFF	TGTGCCAGCAGCGTCGGCCAAACTAATGAAAAACTGTTTTTT
-	TRBV29-1	TRBJ1-1	-	11	CSVETATEAFF	TGCAGCGTTGAAACGGCGACCGAAGCTTTCTTT
-	TRBV4-1	TRBJ1-2	-	16	CASSQDFGSLNYGYTF	TGCGCCAGCAGCCAAGATTTTGGCAGCCTTAACTATGGCTACACCTTC
many	TRBV2	TRBJ2-3	TRBD2	16	CASSPLAGHLEDTQYF	TGTGCCAGCAGTCCCCTAGCGGGACACCTTGAGGATACGCAGTATTTT
-	TRBV6-1	TRBJ2-5	-	12	CASRAPEETQYF	TGTGCCAGCAGGGCCCCGGAAGAGACCCAGTACTTC
-	TRBV19	TRBJ2-7	TRBD2	13	CASSIRAGAEQYF	TGTGCCAGTAGTATCCGAGCGGGAGCCGAGCAGTACTTC
-	TRBV9	TRBJ2-3	TRBD2	16	CASSVVETSGTDTQYF	TGTGCCAGCAGCGTAGTCGAGACTAGCGGCACAGATACGCAGTATTTT
many	TRBV18	TRBJ2-5	TRBD2	15	CASSPRLADQETQYF	TGTGCCAGCTCACCTAGACTAGCGGATCAAGAGACCCAGTACTTC
many	TRBV6-2/TRBV6-3	TRBJ1-6	-	15	CATLSTRLRDSPLHF	TGTGCCACCCTTTCGACGCGGCTCCGGGATTCACCCCTCCACTTT
many	TRBV11-2	TRBJ1-1	-	15	CASSLDSRRWTEAFF	TGTGCCAGCAGCTTAGATTCGCGGCGGTGGACTGAAGCTTTCTTT
-	TRBV6-2/TRBV6-3	TRBJ2-5	-	16	CASSYGLAEGEETQYF	TGTGCCAGCAGTTATGGCCTAGCGGAGGGGGAAGAGACCCAGTACTTC
many	TRBV30	TRBJ1-1	-	13	CAWNLQVNTEAFF	TGTGCCTGGAACCTCCAAGTGAACACTGAAGCTTTCTTT
-	TRBV2	TRBJ2-5	TRBD1	15	CASSLSRGLKETQYF	TGTGCCAGCAGTTTATCGAGGGGGCTCAAAGAGACCCAGTACTTC
many	TRBV6-1	TRBJ2-2	TRBD1	15	CASRKQGANTGELFF	TGTGCCAGCAGGAAACAGGGGGCGAACACCGGGGAGCTGTTTTTT
many	TRBV6-2/TRBV6-3	TRBJ1-5	-	15	CASSSILAGNQPQHF	TGTGCCAGCAGTTCTATACTAGCGGGGAATCAGCCCCAGCATTTT
-	TRBV30	TRBJ2-4	-	13	CAWSVAPLDIQYF	TGTGCCTGGAGTGTGGCCCCTTTGGACATTCAGTACTTC
few	TRBV6-1	TRBJ2-7	-	12	CASSDASDEQYF	TGTGCCAGCAGTGATGCAAGTGACGAGCAGTACTTC
many	TRBV28	TRBJ1-2	-	13	CASSSLTGGGYTF	TGTGCCAGCAGTTCCCTGACAGGAGGGGGCTACACCTTC
many	TRBV13	TRBJ2-3	-	15	CASSLDPAGTDTQYF	TGTGCCAGCAGCTTAGATCCCGCGGGCACAGATACGCAGTATTTT
few	TRBV30	TRBJ1-2	-	13	CAWSMAANYGYTF	TGTGCCTGGAGTATGGCGGCAAACTATGGCTACACCTTC
-	TRBV12-3/TRBV12-4	TRBJ2-3	TRBD2	15	CASSQRDHDTDTQYF	TGTGCCAGCAGTCAGCGGGACCACGACACAGATACGCAGTATTTT
few	TRBV18	TRBJ2-5	-	15	CASSPPIEAGETQYF	TGTGCCAGCTCACCACCGATAGAGGCTGGAGAGACCCAGTACTTC
few	TRBV10-1	TRBJ2-2	-	13	CASSVSTPGELFF	TGCGCCAGCAGTGTCAGTACCCCCGGGGAGCTGTTTTTT
-	TRBV24-1	TRBJ2-3	-	14	CATSDLSPEDTQYF	TGTGCCACCAGTGATTTGTCCCCGGAGGATACGCAGTATTTT
few	TRBV20-1	TRBJ2-1	TRBD2	16	CSARPSSGDSYNEQFF	TGCAGTGCTAGACCTTCTAGCGGAGACTCCTACAATGAGCAGTTCTTC
-	TRBV7-9	TRBJ2-7	-	13	CASSLTRTNEQYF	TGTGCCAGCAGCTTAACGAGGACTAACGAGCAGTACTTC
-	TRBV2	TRBJ2-7	TRBD2	19	CASKRSAGTSGRLIYEQYF	TGTGCCAGCAAGAGATCGGCCGGGACTAGCGGGAGATTGATCTACGAGCAGTACTTC
-	TRBV9	TRBJ2-3	-	18	CASSVLPSGTSEADTQYF	TGTGCCAGCAGCGTGCTCCCGTCCGGGACCTCCGAGGCAGATACGCAGTATTTT
-	TRBV28	TRBJ2-7	TRBD2	15	CASSLAGGLGPEQYF	TGTGCCAGCAGCTTAGCGGGAGGGCTCGGCCCCGAGCAGTACTTC
many	TRBV27	TRBJ2-7	TRBD2	14	CASSLSGRAGEQYF	TGTGCCAGCAGTTTGAGCGGGAGGGCCGGTGAGCAGTACTTC
many	TRBV2	TRBJ1-1	TRBD1	13	CASRGDSDTEAFF	TGTGCCAGCAGGGGGGACAGCGACACTGAAGCTTTCTTT
few	TRBV3-1	TRBJ2-2	-	14	CASSHRGLDGELFF	TGTGCCAGCAGCCACAGGGGCCTTGACGGGGAGCTGTTTTTT
many	TRBV19	TRBJ2-3	-	15	CASSITAVHTDTQYF	TGTGCCAGTAGCATCACAGCGGTCCATACAGATACGCAGTATTTT
many	TRBV9	TRBJ1-4	-	14	CASSVSGINEKLFF	TGTGCCAGCAGCGTGTCAGGGATTAATGAAAAACTGTTTTTT
many	TRBV12-3/TRBV12-4	TRBJ2-1	TRBD2	14	CASRLAGGPNEQFF	TGTGCCAGCAGACTAGCGGGAGGGCCGAATGAGCAGTTCTTC
few	TRBV20-1	TRBJ1-5	-	14	CSARGVGANQPQHF	TGCAGTGCTAGAGGGGTAGGGGCCAATCAGCCCCAGCATTTT
many	TRBV7-2	TRBJ1-6	-	16	CASSLGRNSPHSPLHF	TGTGCCAGCAGCTTAGGAAGAAATTCGCCGCATTCACCCCTCCACTTT
-	TRBV7-9	TRBJ1-6	-	16	CASSLANTATNSPLHF	TGTGCCAGCAGCTTAGCTAACACCGCGACTAATTCACCCCTCCACTTT
many	TRBV2	TRBJ2-1	TRBD2	18	CASSAGTSGPSSYNEQFF	TGTGCCTCCTCCGCCGGGACTAGCGGACCGAGCTCCTACAATGAGCAGTTCTTC
many	TRBV7-9	TRBJ2-3	-	13	CASSLDGPDTQYF	TGTGCCAGCAGCTTAGATGGCCCAGATACGCAGTATTTT
-	TRBV10-1	TRBJ2-7	TRBD2	15	CASSEAAGGPYEQYF	TGCGCCAGCAGTGAAGCGGCGGGAGGCCCCTACGAGCAGTACTTC
-	TRBV28	TRBJ1-4	-	14	CASSEGGGREKLFF	TGTGCCAGCTCAGAGGGCGGTGGAAGAGAAAAACTGTTTTTT
many	TRBV28	TRBJ1-6	-	16	CASSFTGTGRNSPLHF	TGTGCCAGCAGTTTTACAGGGACGGGGAGGAATTCACCCCTCCACTTT
many	TRBV7-9	TRBJ1-1	-	16	CASSLAEGIADTEAFF	TGTGCCAGCAGCTTAGCGGAGGGCATTGCGGACACTGAAGCTTTCTTT
-	TRBV7-2	TRBJ2-3	TRBD2	19	CASSPRGGQTSGSADTQYF	TGTGCCAGCAGCCCACGGGGCGGGCAGACTAGCGGGAGTGCAGATACGCAGTATTTT
many	TRBV28	TRBJ1-2	-	15	CASSFGQVINYGYTF	TGTGCCAGCAGTTTCGGCCAGGTGATTAACTATGGCTACACCTTC